A single sample is the source of the 5 T cell receptor beta chains below, sequenced in a study of cytomegalovirus exposure and HLA in healthy donors. PCR primers comprised 60 Vbeta and 13 Jbeta primers. Clones were read by immunoSEQ multiplex PCR, and TCRdb kept only the in-frame ones, dropping some. The sample holds roughly 89,000 clones, more than 75% seen once. Sample: PBMCs. The receptors originated from a man younger than 35 in good health and CMV-seronegative.

This chain uses TRBV2 with TRBJ2-5, with a weak D call TRBD2 (8 bases). Germline loops: CDR1 SNHLY, CDR2 FYNNEI. V lost 0 bases, J lost 4 bases, and 18 bases lay in between. The CDR3 runs to 17 residues. This chain's CDR3 is CASSEALRGGQRETQYF. CDR3 bases: TGTGCCAGCAGTGAAGCGCTTCGGGGGGGACAGAGAGAGACCCAGTACTTC.

The genes are TRBV5-1 and TRBJ2-2, with 10 bases lining up with TRBD2. The CDR3 spans 16 residues. The J segment lost 4 bases and the V segment lost 0 bases, leaving 3 bases of the junction unmatched. Germline lookup yields CDR1 SGHRS and CDR2 YFSETQ. The CDR3 DNA reads TGCGCCAGCAGCTTGGTGGCTAGCGGGGGCACCGGGGAGCTGTTTTTT. Translation gives CASSLVASGGTGELFF.

In this sample, this clone turned up once. The chain has TRBV10-1 and TRBJ1-1; D not resolved. CDR3 size: 13 residues. V gave up 2 bases and J gave up 3 bases, with 7 bases separating them. CDR1 and CDR2 from the germline V gene are WNHNN and SYGVQD (reference sequence). The CDR3 reads CASSELVDTEAFF. CDR3 bases: TGCGCCAGCAGTGAGCTGGTAGACACTGAAGCTTTCTTT.

The chain carries TRBV30 and TRBJ1-6; D gene uncertain. The CDR3 length is 13 residues. Germline V gene sequence: CDR1 GTSNPN, CDR2 SVGIG (reference sequence). V dropped 4 bases and J dropped 9 bases, with 13 bases sitting between them. The CDR3 region is CAWKVRVGSPLHF. The CDR3 DNA follows: TGTGCCTGGAAGGTACGGGTCGGTTCACCCCTCCACTTT.

The V gene is TRBV2, the J gene TRBJ2-5, with D maybe TRBD1 (6 bases). CDR1 and CDR2 (germline): SNHLY, FYNNEI. This CDR3 spans 14 amino acids. V was shortened by 8 bases and J by 2 bases, with 15 bases between the two germline ends. This CDR3 reads CASGKTGLQETQYF. DNA of the CDR3: TGTGCCAGCGGGAAGACAGGCTTGCAAGAGACCCAGTACTTC.